This entry lists 27 T cell receptor beta chains sequenced from one sample in a study of shared clonotypes between healthy human individuals. TCRdb's table, derived via immunoSEQ multiplex PCR, lists solely in-frame clones and lacks some. The table lists 450,000 to 700,000 clones, around 95% of them singletons. CD8 cells regarded as naive lacked CD45RO, were positively chosen for CCR7, and omitted terminally differentiated effector memory CD45RA+ cells. Sequences were obtained from naive CD8+ T cells sorted from blood. The receptors stem from a young woman in good health.

The CDR3 coding sequence is TGTGCCAGCAGCTTAGGCGTGTTGAGCTCCTACAATGAGCAGTTCTTC. This translates into CASSLGVLSSYNEQFF. The chain couples TRBV13 to TRBJ2-1, with D unresolved. Germline CDR1 reads PRHDT; CDR2 reads FYEKMQ (reference sequence). The CDR3 has 16 amino acids. Trimming shortened V by 0 bases and J by 0 bases, and 9 bases separated the two germline ends.

The J gene is TRBJ2-7, the V gene TRBV7-8, with D maybe TRBD2 (5 bases). V was shortened by 3 bases and J by 4 bases, with 19 bases between the two germline ends. Per germline, CDR1 SGHVS and CDR2 FQNEAQ. CDR3 length: 16 amino acids. CDR3 bases: TGTGCCAGCAGCTTGGGTGAGGCCGGGATGGGGTACGAGCAGTACTTC. Amino acid sequence: CASSLGEAGMGYEQYF.

The sample holds a few counts of this clone. The chain is built from TRBV9 and TRBJ1-5, with 9 bases that match TRBD1. The CDR3 sequence is 14 residues long. Germline V gives CDR1 SGDLS, CDR2 YYNGEE. V dropped 5 bases and J dropped 7; count of bases not matched to a gene: 7. The CDR3 sequence: CASSEQGAGQPQHF. CDR3 coding DNA: TGTGCCAGCAGTGAACAGGGGGCAGGGCAGCCCCAGCATTTT.

The gene calls are TRBV5-8 and TRBJ1-5, with D uncertain. CDR3 length: 15 residues. Trimming left V 4 bases short and J 2 bases short, with 13 bases between. Looked up from germline, CDR1 is SGHTS and CDR2 is YDEGEE. The CDR3 bases are TGTGCCAGCAGCCGGGTGGCGAGGGGCAATCAGCCCCAGCATTTT. Its protein product is CASSRVARGNQPQHF.

This sequence joins TRBV6-6 and TRBJ2-3; D is unresolved. Germline V gene data show CDR1 as MNHNY and CDR2 as SVGAGI (reference sequence). V lost 2 bases, J lost 2 bases, and 8 bases lay in between. The CDR3 spans 14 residues. As DNA, the CDR3 is TGTGCCAGCAGTTACACGGCCCCCACAGATACGCAGTATTTT. It translates to CASSYTAPTDTQYF.

The chain couples TRBV7-6 to TRBJ1-5, with 11 bases that match TRBD1. The germline CDR1 and CDR2 sequences are SGHVS and FNYEAQ. CDR3 length: 17 amino acids. Unmatched junction bases numbered 10, after V lost 5 bases and J lost 4 bases. CDR3 region: CASSPGTGGFGNQPQHF. CDR3 nucleotide sequence: TGTGCCAGCAGCCCCGGGACAGGGGGGTTTGGAAATCAGCCCCAGCATTTT.

The chain is built from TRBV19 and TRBJ1-1; a weak D match, TRBD1 (6 bases). The CDR3 runs 14 residues. From germline, CDR1 is LNHDA and CDR2 SQIVND (reference sequence). V lost 4 bases to trimming and J lost 2 bases, with 11 bases between them. The chain's CDR3 is CASSKDSLNTEAFF. CDR3 coding DNA: TGTGCCAGTAGTAAGGACAGCCTTAACACTGAAGCTTTCTTT.

V and J are TRBV5-4 and TRBJ2-7, with TRBD1 matching 8 bases. The CDR3 sequence is 16 residues long. The V segment lost 0 bases and the J segment 3 bases; nucleotides outside the gene matches: 8. CDR1 and CDR2 from the germline V gene are SGHNT and YYREEE (reference sequence). The CDR3 DNA is TGTGCCAGCAGCTTGGCGGGGCAGGGGGCCTACTACGAGCAGTACTTC. As protein: CASSLAGQGAYYEQYF.

The chain employs TRBV6-6 and TRBJ2-5, with D maybe TRBD2 (7 bases). The CDR3 covers 15 residues. Germline V lookup: CDR1 MNHNY, CDR2 SVGAGI (reference sequence). V lost 2 bases, J lost 5 bases, and 15 bases lay in between. The CDR3 DNA reads TGTGCCAGCAGTTACCTTGGACAGCGGGGCGAGACCCAGTACTTC. This sequence encodes CASSYLGQRGETQYF.

The rearrangement uses TRBV28 and TRBJ2-7; D is perhaps TRBD2 (5 bases). The CDR3 is 11 residues long. CDR1 and CDR2 from the germline V gene are MDHEN and SYDVKM. The V and J ends lost 7 bases and 3 bases respectively, with 7 bases between them. The CDR3 protein is CASNGDYEQYF. The CDR3 nucleotides are TGTGCCAGCAACGGGGACTACGAGCAGTACTTC.

V is TRBV28 and J is TRBJ1-5; D gene unclear. V was shortened by 3 bases and J by 0 bases, with 6 bases between the two germline ends. The CDR3 contains 14 residues. Germline V lookup: CDR1 MDHEN, CDR2 SYDVKM. CDR3 sequence (DNA): TGTGCCAGCAGTTTCCACACTAGCAATCAGCCCCAGCATTTT. Its protein is CASSFHTSNQPQHF.

The chain employs TRBV5-4 and TRBJ2-5, with D possibly matching TRBD2 (6 bases). This CDR3 has 15 amino acids. Germline values: CDR1 SGHNT, CDR2 YYREEE (reference sequence). Trimming removed 0 bases from V and 2 bases from J, with 11 bases in between. CDR3 amino acids: CASSLVGGAQETQYF. The CDR3 coding sequence is TGTGCCAGCAGCTTGGTCGGCGGGGCACAAGAGACCCAGTACTTC.

There are a few counts of this clone. DNA of the CDR3: TGTGCCAGCAGCCCGGACAGAGCTGAAGCTTTCTTT. This codes for CASSPDRAEAFF. The chain uses TRBV13 and TRBJ1-1; maybe TRBD1 (6 bases). V was shortened by 5 bases and J by 6 bases, with 10 bases between the two germline ends. CDR1 is PRHDT and CDR2 is FYEKMQ in the germline V gene (reference sequence). The CDR3 runs 12 residues. The variable domain in full, completed from reference TRBV13 and TRBJ1-1, reads AAGVIQSPRHLIKEKRETATLKCYPIPRHDTVYWYQQGPGQDPQFLISFYEKMQSDKGSIPDRFSAQQFSDYHSELNMSSLELGDSALYFCASSPDRAEAFFGQGTRLTVV.

The rearrangement uses TRBV28 and TRBJ1-5, with 10 positions matching TRBD1. The germline V gene has CDR1 MDHEN and CDR2 SYDVKM. With 3 bases clipped from V and 9 bases from J, the junction kept 5 bases outside the gene matches. The CDR3 totals 14 residues. CDR3 in DNA: TGTGCCAGCAGTTTGGGACAGGGGAGATTGCCCCAGCATTTT. Translation: CASSLGQGRLPQHF.

This clone was found once. The chain carries TRBV7-9 and TRBJ2-5, with 8 nucleotides matching TRBD2. Per the germline V gene, CDR1 is SEHNR and CDR2 is FQNEAQ (reference sequence). The CDR3 runs 14 residues. V was clipped by 4 bases and J by 4 bases; unmatched bases: 5. CDR3 nucleotide sequence: TGTGCCAGCAGCTCCATAGCGGGATTAGAGACCCAGTACTTC. Protein: CASSSIAGLETQYF.

The V and J genes are TRBV7-8 and TRBJ2-7; tentative D call: TRBD2 (6 bases). This CDR3 comprises 14 residues. Between the trimmed V and J ends, which lost 1 base and 3 bases, there was a span of 10 bases. Germline V gives CDR1 SGHVS, CDR2 FQNEAQ. CDR3 protein: CASSLGGENYEQYF. The CDR3 DNA follows: TGTGCCAGCAGCTTAGGGGGGGAGAACTACGAGCAGTACTTC. Variable domain in full (rest from reference TRBV7-8 and TRBJ2-7): GAGVSQSPRYKVAKRGQDVALRCDPISGHVSLFWYQQALGQGPEFLTYFQNEAQLDKSGLPSDRFFAERPEGSVSTLKIQRTQQEDSAVYLCASSLGGENYEQYFGPGTRLTVT.

The rearrangement links TRBV27 to TRBJ1-1, with D maybe TRBD1 (5 bases). The CDR3 length is 14 residues. Per the germline V gene, CDR1 is MNHEY and CDR2 is SMNVEV (reference sequence). V dropped 3 bases and J dropped 5 bases, with 13 bases sitting between them. CDR3 loop: CASSFGGRETEAFF. The CDR3 region has the DNA TGTGCCAGCAGTTTCGGGGGGAGGGAGACTGAAGCTTTCTTT.

The chain employs TRBV7-9 and TRBJ1-3; tentative D call: TRBD1 (6 bases). Trimming took 5 bases from V and 7 from J, leaving 15 bases between them. Germline V gene data show CDR1 as SEHNR and CDR2 as FQNEAQ (reference sequence). CDR3 length: 14 residues. The CDR3 coding sequence is TGTGCCAGCAGCGACCCAGGGGCAGTGAACACCATATATTTT. Amino acids: CASSDPGAVNTIYF.

The CDR3 DNA is TGTGCCAGCAGTTACTCGGCAGGGTTGGGCACTGAAGCTTTCTTT. It translates to CASSYSAGLGTEAFF. This rearrangement joins TRBV6-5 to TRBJ1-1, with D maybe TRBD1 (5 bases). Per the germline V gene, CDR1 is MNHEY and CDR2 is SVGAGI. This CDR3 spans 15 amino acids. The germline V and J ends were trimmed by 0 bases and 4 bases, with 12 bases remaining between them.

V gene TRBV27 combines with J gene TRBJ2-2; 11 nucleotides align to TRBD1. V shed 7 bases, J shed 4 bases, and the junction held 8 bases outside the gene matches. The CDR3 is made up of 16 amino acids. Germline CDR1 and CDR2: MNHEY and SMNVEV (reference sequence). The CDR3 nucleotides read TGTGCCAGCAAGATCGGGACAGGGGGGTTCACCGGGGAGCTGTTTTTT. The encoded protein is CASKIGTGGFTGELFF.

This clone was seen a single time. This rearrangement joins TRBV7-7 to TRBJ2-1; D ambiguous. With 1 base removed from V and 2 bases from J, the gap between germline ends came to 9 bases. Germline V lookup: CDR1 SSHAT, CDR2 FNYEAQ (reference sequence). This CDR3 has 15 residues. The CDR3 nucleotides are TGTGCCAGCAGCTTAGGTGCGGACCCCTACAATGAGCAGTTCTTC. It yields the protein CASSLGADPYNEQFF.

V usage is TRBV5-6 and J usage is TRBJ2-7; TRBD2 aligns across 8 bases. Germline CDR1 reads SGHDT; CDR2 reads YYEEEE. The V segment lost 3 bases and the J segment 5 bases; nucleotides outside the gene matches: 4. The CDR3 covers 13 residues. This CDR3 is CASSSGLVHEQYF. DNA for the CDR3: TGTGCCAGCAGCTCGGGACTAGTCCACGAGCAGTACTTC. Combining the CDR3 with reference TRBV5-6 and TRBJ2-7 gives the whole variable domain DAGVTQSPTHLIKTRGQQVTLRCSPKSGHDTVSWYQQALGQGPQFIFQYYEEEERQRGNFPDRFSGHQFPNYSSELNVNALLLGDSALYLCASSSGLVHEQYFGPGTRLTVT.

J is TRBJ1-6 and V is TRBV19, with 8 bases matching TRBD1. J gave up 7 bases and V 3 bases, and 5 bases lay outside the gene matches. This CDR3 has 15 amino acids. Looked up from germline, CDR1 is LNHDA and CDR2 is SQIVND (reference sequence). CDR3 nucleotide sequence: TGTGCCAGTAGTATCCCAGGACAGGGAAATTCACCCCTCCACTTT. This codes for CASSIPGQGNSPLHF.

The V and J genes are TRBV18 and TRBJ1-2; 10 bases are shared with TRBD1. Germline CDR1 and CDR2: KGHSH and LQKENI. This CDR3 region has 14 residues. The V gene end was trimmed by 3 bases and the J gene end by 8 bases; junction bases not matched to a gene: 6. The CDR3 reads CASSPQDRGYGYTF. CDR3 DNA: TGTGCCAGCTCACCGCAGGACAGGGGGTACGGCTACACCTTC.

V and J are TRBV28 and TRBJ2-1, with D tentatively TRBD1 or TRBD2 (5 bases each). The V gene's germline CDR1 is MDHEN and CDR2 SYDVKM. The ends were cut back, 6 bases at V and 2 bases at J, with 11 bases in the middle. The CDR3 is 14 residues long. The CDR3 protein is CASSQRGTYNEQFF. In DNA, the CDR3 is TGTGCCAGCAGCCAGAGGGGTACCTACAATGAGCAGTTCTTC. Supplemented by reference TRBV28 and TRBJ2-1, the full variable domain reads DVKVTQSSRYLVKRTGEKVFLECVQDMDHENMFWYRQDPGLGLRLIYFSYDVKMKEKGDIPEGYSVSREKKERFSLILESASTNQTSMYLCASSQRGTYNEQFFGPGTRLTVL.

The chain recombines TRBV5-6 with TRBJ2-2; 11 bases agree with TRBD1. Trimming at V came to 1 base and at J to 8 bases, leaving 7 bases not matched to a gene. Per the germline V gene, CDR1 is SGHDT and CDR2 is YYEEEE. This CDR3 is built from 16 residues. CDR3 DNA sequence: TGTGCCAGCAGCTTGTTTGGGACAGGGGGAAGGGGGGAGCTGTTTTTT. The encoded protein is CASSLFGTGGRGELFF.

The chain has TRBV23-1 and TRBJ1-1, with a possible D match to TRBD1 (5 bases). TRBV23-1 is sorted into the ORF group, with uncertain function. CDR3 length equals 16 residues. Trimming removed 0 bases at V and 4 bases at J, with 15 bases between. The CDR3 spells CASSQSGQGQGTEAFF. CDR3 nucleotide sequence: TGCGCCAGCAGTCAATCTGGCCAGGGTCAGGGCACTGAAGCTTTCTTT.